These 26 T cell receptor beta chains originate from one sample sequenced in a study of T-cell reconstitution after alpha-beta-depleted transplantation in children. Unique molecular identifiers featured in how the TCRbeta library was prepared. TCRdb analysed the PCR reads with MiXCR anew, one entry per CDR3 protein. The sample has over 550,000 distinct CDR3 sequences, approximately 10% seen once. The sequencing here drew on PBMCs from the stem cell graft donor, taken from the stem cell graft. Receptor source: a human donor who donated a stem cell graft to a child with acute myeloid leukemia.

This chain joins TRBV20-1 and TRBJ2-1, with D possibly TRBD2 on 6 matching bases. The CDR3 is made up of 15 amino acids. Trimming pared 1 base from V and 8 bases from J, leaving 18 bases between. Germline CDR1 reads DFQATT; CDR2 reads SNEGSKA (reference sequence). The CDR3 region is CSARVTGTPWDEQFF. Here the CDR3 DNA reads TGCAGTGCTAGAGTAACCGGGACTCCTTGGGATGAGCAGTTCTTC.

This clonotype has only one observation. The CDR3 loop reads CSIKGLGNTIYF. Here the CDR3 DNA reads TGCAGCATCAAGGGGTTAGGAAACACCATATATTTT. This rearrangement joins TRBV29-1 to TRBJ1-3; D perhaps matches TRBD1 (5 bases). The CDR3 is 12 residues long. V was shortened by 8 bases and J by 4 bases, with 12 bases between the two germline ends. Per germline, CDR1 SQVTM and CDR2 ANQGSEA.

This clonotype was recorded at least ten times. This rearrangement joins TRBV20-1 to TRBJ2-3, with a tentative D call TRBD2 (6 bases). Trimming took off 0 bases at V and 7 bases at J, with 14 bases between the two ends. The CDR3 has 14 residues. Germline assignment: CDR1 DFQATT and CDR2 SNEGSKA (reference sequence). The DNA for the CDR3 is TGCAGTGCTAGAGACACTAGCCCTCCCCATACGCAGTATTTT. As protein: CSARDTSPPHTQYF.

At least ten counts were recorded for this clonotype. V gene TRBV30 combines with J gene TRBJ2-7, with D possibly being TRBD2 (5 bases). The CDR3 runs to 16 residues. Trimming left V 1 base short and J 0 bases short, with 16 bases between. From germline, CDR1 is GTSNPN and CDR2 SVGIG (reference sequence). The DNA of the CDR3 is TGTGCCTGGAGTGGTGGGCGGGCGGTTCCCTCCTACGAGCAGTACTTC. Translating it yields CAWSGGRAVPSYEQYF.

V and J are TRBV28 and TRBJ2-3, with 7 bases identical to TRBD2. The CDR3 runs 13 residues. In germline, CDR1 is MDHEN, CDR2 SYDVKM. Losses at the gene ends were 7 bases for V and 4 bases for J; bases not matched to a gene: 5. The CDR3, as DNA: TGTGCCAGCAACAGCGGGGATTCAGATACGCAGTATTTT. Translation gives CASNSGDSDTQYF.

This clonotype was seen ten or more times. This sequence joins TRBV12-3 or TRBV12-4 and TRBJ1-5; D may be TRBD1 (5 bases). Trimming pared 5 bases from V and 7 bases from J, leaving 15 bases between. The CDR3 contains 14 residues. CDR3 nucleotides: TGTGCCAGCAGTGAGGGGCAGGGAAGGCAGCCCCAGCATTTT. It translates to CASSEGQGRQPQHF.

Ten or more counts support this clonotype. The V call is TRBV6-2 or TRBV6-3, the J call TRBJ2-1, with 13 bases aligning to TRBD2. The V gene's germline CDR1 is MNHEY and CDR2 SVGEGT. V shed 2 bases and J 9 bases; nucleotides not matched to a gene: 4. This CDR3 has 15 residues. CDR3 DNA: TGTGCCAGCAGTTACCGACTAGCGGGAGGAATTGAGCAGTTCTTC. It encodes CASSYRLAGGIEQFF.

This clonotype was seen only a few times. V gene TRBV5-1 combines with J gene TRBJ2-1, with 7 bases aligning to TRBD2. The CDR3 contains 15 residues. V trimming: 4 bases; J trimming: 4 bases; junction bases outside the gene matches: 8. Germline-derived CDR1 and CDR2 are SGHRS and YFSETQ. CDR3 DNA: TGCGCCAGCAGCATCGCTAGCGGCCTGTACAATGAGCAGTTCTTC. It encodes CASSIASGLYNEQFF.

In its sample, this clonotype was seen many times. The chain carries TRBV27 and TRBJ2-1; D tentatively fits TRBD1 or TRBD2 (6 bases each). V was clipped by 3 bases and J by 5 bases, with 14 bases between them. The CDR3 covers 15 residues. Germline CDR1 reads MNHEY; CDR2 reads SMNVEV (reference sequence). The CDR3 region is CASSLGGSYHNEQFF. CDR3 nucleotides: TGTGCCAGCAGTTTGGGGGGCAGTTACCACAATGAGCAGTTCTTC.

V and J are TRBV20-1 and TRBJ2-5; D unclear. Trimming took 5 bases from V and 2 from J, leaving 9 bases between them. Germline V gene lookup returns CDR1 DFQATT and CDR2 SNEGSKA (reference sequence). The CDR3 extends over 12 amino acids. The CDR3 spells CSASLLQETQYF. The CDR3 DNA follows: TGCAGTGCTTCCCTCTTACAAGAGACCCAGTACTTC.

This clonotype was recorded many times. This chain connects TRBV2 to TRBJ1-3; D call uncertain. CDR3 size: 15 residues. Germline CDR1 SNHLY, CDR2 FYNNEI. The V gene lost 4 bases and the J gene lost 0 bases, with 10 bases spanning the gap. The CDR3 nucleotides read TGTGCCAGCAGTGCATTGGGCCTCTCTGGAAACACCATATATTTT. Encoded protein: CASSALGLSGNTIYF.

This clonotype was seen many times. The chain joins TRBV5-1 to TRBJ2-5, with a weak D call TRBD1 (5 bases). The length of the CDR3 is 14 residues. Germline V gene lookup returns CDR1 SGHRS and CDR2 YFSETQ. V was clipped by 4 bases and J by 5 bases, with 15 bases between them. As DNA, the CDR3 is TGCGCCAGCAGCCTCGGACATTTTGGGGAGACCCAGTACTTC. Protein sequence: CASSLGHFGETQYF.

This clonotype was recorded at least ten times. This CDR3 reads CASSQGTHYGYTF. In DNA, the CDR3 is TGCGCCAGCAGCCAGGGGACACACTATGGCTACACCTTC. This sequence joins TRBV4-3 and TRBJ1-2; D may be TRBD1 (6 bases). This CDR3 comprises 13 residues. Germline CDR1 LGHNA, CDR2 YSLEER. Trimming removed 3 bases from V and 3 bases from J, with 8 bases in between.

This clonotype was recorded at least ten times. This chain joins TRBV20-1 and TRBJ2-5; no reliable D call. The CDR3 has 11 residues. CDR1 DFQATT and CDR2 SNEGSKA come from the germline V gene (reference sequence). V was trimmed by 7 bases and J by 0 bases, leaving 6 bases between them. In DNA, the CDR3 is TGCAGTGTCGACCACCAAGAGACCCAGTACTTC. Its protein product is CSVDHQETQYF.

This clonotype showed up just a few times. The chain is built from TRBV12-3 or TRBV12-4 and TRBJ1-5; a possible D gene is TRBD1 (6 bases). The CDR3 has 17 amino acids. V gave up 1 base and J gave up 1 base, with 14 bases separating them. CDR3 amino acids: CASSLGAGAGSNQPQHF. The CDR3 region has the DNA TGTGCCAGCAGTTTAGGCGCGGGGGCGGGGAGCAATCAGCCCCAGCATTTT.

This clonotype was observed many times. The J gene is TRBJ2-3, the V gene TRBV15, with D possibly being TRBD2 (6 bases). The CDR3 is 13 amino acids. Germline V gene lookup returns CDR1 LNHNV and CDR2 YYDKDF (reference sequence). Between the trimmed V and J ends, which lost 8 bases and 5 bases, there was a span of 14 bases. The CDR3 DNA reads as TGTGCCACCGCCGGGGGAGTGGAAGATACGCAGTATTTT. Translation: CATAGGVEDTQYF.

There are many counts of this clonotype. The CDR3: CASSFRQGGEQYF. In DNA form, the CDR3 reads TGTGCCAGCAGTTTCCGCCAGGGTGGCGAGCAGTACTTC. The gene calls are TRBV27 and TRBJ2-7; weak D call: TRBD1 (5 bases). Trimming took off 3 bases at V and 6 bases at J, with 12 bases between the two ends. Germline assignment: CDR1 MNHEY and CDR2 SMNVEV (reference sequence). The CDR3 has 13 residues.

The sample holds many counts of this clonotype. The chain uses TRBV29-1 and TRBJ1-1; D is possibly TRBD1 (5 bases). Germline CDR1 SQVTM, CDR2 ANQGSEA. This CDR3 spans 14 amino acids. V was clipped by 8 bases and J by 0 bases, with 16 bases between them. CDR3 in amino acids: CSLGTGGMNTEAFF. The DNA for the CDR3 is TGCAGCCTGGGGACGGGGGGTATGAACACTGAAGCTTTCTTT.

The rearrangement uses TRBV4-3 and TRBJ2-1, with a weak D call TRBD2 (6 bases). The V and J ends lost 0 bases and 6 bases respectively, with 15 bases between them. The germline gives CDR1 LGHNA, CDR2 YSLEER. CDR3 length: 16 amino acids. Here the CDR3 reads CASSQDWRGVGNEQFF. CDR3 nucleotides: TGCGCCAGCAGCCAAGATTGGCGGGGTGTCGGCAATGAGCAGTTCTTC.

The genes are TRBV6-2 or TRBV6-3 and TRBJ1-5, with D perhaps matching TRBD1 (5 bases). Germline V gene data show CDR1 as MNHEY and CDR2 as SVGEGT. The CDR3 is 17 amino acids. The V end lost 8 bases, the J end lost 4 bases, and 24 bases lay between the germline ends. CDR3 in amino acids: CASEKFGGNTGNQPQHF. Here the CDR3 DNA reads TGTGCCAGCGAAAAGTTCGGGGGAAATACGGGGAATCAGCCCCAGCATTTT.

This chain connects TRBV5-1 to TRBJ2-7, with D perhaps TRBD1 (6 bases). V was clipped by 5 bases and J by 0 bases, with 12 bases between them. Germline V gene lookup returns CDR1 SGHRS and CDR2 YFSETQ. CDR3 length: 14 residues. The CDR3 spells CASRATGGSYEQYF. CDR3 nucleotide sequence: TGCGCCAGCAGGGCGACAGGCGGCTCCTACGAGCAGTACTTC. Together with reference TRBV5-1 and TRBJ2-7, the CDR3 gives the full variable domain: KAGVTQTPRYLIKTRGQQVTLSCSPISGHRSVSWYQQTPGQGLQFLFEYFSETQRNKGNFPGRFSGRQFSNSRSEMNVSTLELGDSALYLCASRATGGSYEQYFGPGTRLTVT.

This clonotype showed up many times. This sequence joins TRBV28 and TRBJ2-7, with 12 bases identical to TRBD2. The germline gives CDR1 MDHEN, CDR2 SYDVKM. This CDR3 spans 15 amino acids. Losses at the gene ends were 2 bases for V and 5 bases for J; bases not matched to a gene: 4. The CDR3 sequence is CASSLLAGGTHEQYF. The CDR3 bases are TGTGCCAGCAGTTTACTAGCGGGAGGGACCCACGAGCAGTACTTC.

This clonotype was seen a single time. V gene TRBV27 combines with J gene TRBJ1-2, with D possibly matching TRBD1 (5 bases). The CDR3 has 15 amino acids. Per germline, CDR1 MNHEY and CDR2 SMNVEV (reference sequence). Trimming took off 4 bases at V and 4 bases at J, with 16 bases between the two ends. The CDR3 DNA reads as TGTGCCAGCAGTTCCGGGACGGCCTCAAGCTATGGCTACACCTTC. This sequence encodes CASSSGTASSYGYTF.

The V and J genes are TRBV7-9 and TRBJ2-6; D call uncertain. Trimming removed 3 bases from V and 4 bases from J, with 10 bases in between. The CDR3 sequence is 15 residues long. The germline gives CDR1 SEHNR, CDR2 FQNEAQ (reference sequence). CDR3 sequence: CASSFARLGANVLTF. The CDR3 nucleotides read TGTGCCAGCAGCTTCGCCCGGCTCGGGGCCAACGTCCTGACTTTC.

This clonotype was found many times. The chain joins TRBV12-3 or TRBV12-4 to TRBJ1-4; D remains ambiguous. Between the trimmed V and J ends, which lost 10 bases and 5 bases, there was a span of 17 bases. The CDR3 consists of 14 residues. The CDR3 region is CATSVGSGNEKLFF. DNA for the CDR3: TGTGCCACCTCGGTTGGGAGTGGAAATGAAAAACTGTTTTTT.

On this clonotype itself: One junction end does not reproduce the germline sequence, and a read error may be involved. The chain links TRBV6-1 to TRBJ2-7, with D maybe TRBD2 (6 bases). The CDR3 totals 14 residues. Per germline, CDR1 MNHNS and CDR2 SASEGT. CDR3 residues: CASSRGTGSNEQYF. Written as DNA, the CDR3 is TGTGCCAGCAGCCGCGGGACTGGCTCCAACGAGCAGTACTTC.